This note documents a single T cell receptor beta chain sequence. The CDR3 consists of 16 residues. With 0 bases clipped from V and 3 bases from J, the junction kept 1 base outside the gene matches. Germline V lookup: CDR1 KGHSH, CDR2 LQKENI. This entry is derived from a study of control samples from healthy donors and cancer patients. Clones were sequenced by immunoSEQ multiplex PCR, and TCRdb holds only the in-frame ones, with some missing. The sample yields under 200,000 clones, 90% to 95% seen once. The V gene is TRBV18, the J gene TRBJ2-1, with TRBD2 identical over 11 bases. Sequenced sample: blood. The sequence was obtained from a young woman in good health. DNA of the CDR3: TGTGCCAGCTCACCACCGGGACTAGCGGACTACAATGAGCAGTTCTTC. Its protein product is CASSPPGLADYNEQFF.